This TCR beta chain was sequenced in a study of T-cell memory formation after mild COVID-19. General study findings and limits: The appearance of some responding clones in pre-infection memory suggested that cross-reactive memory joined. CD4+ contracting clones lay mainly in CM and EM, CD8+ ones in EMRA.

This CDR3 contains 13 residues. Trimming shortened V by 7 bases and J by 4 bases, and 13 bases separated the two germline ends. Germline CDR1 and CDR2: DFQATT and SNEGSKA (reference sequence). This clonotype was seen more than once but under ten times. Its target is unknown. Barcoded TCR alpha and TCR beta cDNA libraries with UMIs came from 5'RACE using constant-segment primers. One entry per CDR3 protein results from TCRdb running MiXCR on the 5' RACE reads. The table has around 370,000 distinct CDR3 sequences, about 21% seen once. Input material: PBMCs or a T cell subset sorted from them (not recorded which). The sequence derives from an adult woman who had mild COVID-19 (a few samples of this study predate the infection). Cell type and time point are not known. The chain is built from TRBV20-1 and TRBJ1-4; possible D gene TRBD1, 5 bases. The CDR3 DNA reads TGCAGTGGGCAGGGACGGTTTAATGAAAAACTGTTTTTT. It encodes CSGQGRFNEKLFF.